The 27 T cell receptor beta chains below come from one sample, sequenced in a study of type 1 regulatory T cells. TCRdb analysed the reads with MiXCR anew, one entry per CDR3 protein. The data contain 60,000 to 70,000 distinct CDR3 sequences, approximately 50% of them singletons. Their antigens remain unidentified. Material: cultured non-Tr1 T cells, either the whole culture or a sorted T cell fraction (not recorded which). The receptor set was obtained from a human donor in good health.

The V gene is TRBV20-1, the J gene TRBJ1-1, with D possibly matching TRBD1 (5 bases). Per germline, CDR1 DFQATT and CDR2 SNEGSKA (reference sequence). Between the trimmed V and J ends, which lost 5 bases and 3 bases, there was a span of 16 bases. The CDR3 contains 14 residues. The CDR3 DNA reads as TGCAGTGCTGTCCCGGGACCTCGGTACACTGAAGCTTTCTTT. Encoded protein: CSAVPGPRYTEAFF.

As to this clonotype: The junction does not match germline at one end; this may be a read error. CDR3 loop: CASSRTWAPGGLFF. The CDR3 coding sequence is TGTGCCAGCAGCAGAACTTGGGCACCCGGGGGGCTGTTTTTT. The chain recombines TRBV3-1 with TRBJ2-2; possibly TRBD2 for D (6 bases). The CDR3 runs 14 residues. From germline, CDR1 is LGHDT and CDR2 YNNKEL (reference sequence).

This clonotype was seen just once. The chain links TRBV2 to TRBJ1-2; TRBD1 matches at 12 bases. Trimming at V came to 6 bases and at J to 8 bases, leaving 10 bases not matched to a gene. The CDR3 is made up of 15 amino acids. Germline CDR1 is SNHLY and CDR2 is FYNNEI. The CDR3 coding sequence is TGTGCCAGCAGGCGGGACAGGGGGCTTCTTGACGGCTACACCTTC. Protein: CASRRDRGLLDGYTF.

This clonotype was recorded once. The chain combines TRBV6-1 with TRBJ2-2; possibly TRBD1 for D (5 bases). Trimming took off 4 bases at V and 2 bases at J, with 8 bases between the two ends. Germline V gene lookup returns CDR1 MNHNS and CDR2 SASEGT. The CDR3 is made up of 14 amino acids. The CDR3 nucleotides read TGTGCCAGCAGTGTCCAGGGTAACACCGGGGAGCTGTTTTTT. Translated: CASSVQGNTGELFF.

The chain uses TRBV20-1 and TRBJ2-3; 12 nucleotides match TRBD1. The V gene end was trimmed by 2 bases and the J gene end by 6 bases; junction bases not matched to a gene: 15. The CDR3 runs to 18 residues. Looked up from germline, CDR1 is DFQATT and CDR2 is SNEGSKA (reference sequence). CDR3 region: CSARPTPGTGGVGDTQYF. The CDR3 nucleotides are TGCAGTGCTAGACCCACCCCCGGGACAGGGGGCGTAGGGGATACGCAGTATTTT.

This rearrangement joins TRBV5-1 to TRBJ2-3, with D possibly TRBD1 on 6 matching bases. The end of the DNA is better explained by TRBJ1-5, so the J call may be wrong. Germline V gene sequence: CDR1 SGHRS, CDR2 YFSETQ. The CDR3 contains 13 residues. This chain's CDR3 is CASSLQGSDTQHF. The CDR3, as DNA: TGCGCCAGCAGCTTGCAGGGGTCAGATACGCAGCATTTT.

In its sample, this clonotype was seen many times. The CDR3 reads CASSLFAGSLNEQFF. The CDR3 bases are TGTGCCAGCAGTTTATTTGCGGGCTCACTGAATGAGCAGTTCTTC. The chain employs TRBV12-3 or TRBV12-4 and TRBJ2-1; a weak D match, TRBD2 (5 bases). V shed 2 bases and J shed 7 bases, with 15 bases lying between them. The CDR3 contains 15 residues.

This clonotype has more than one count but fewer than ten. The V call is TRBV12-3 or TRBV12-4, the J call TRBJ2-5, with D perhaps assigned TRBD1 or TRBD2 (5 bases each). The CDR3 spans 13 residues. The germline V and J ends were trimmed by 3 bases and 5 bases, with 10 bases remaining between them. CDR3 bases: TGTGCCAGCAGTTTGGGACCACGGGAGACCCAGTACTTC. It encodes CASSLGPRETQYF.

V and J are TRBV9 and TRBJ1-3, with D perhaps TRBD1 (5 bases). Germline assignment: CDR1 SGDLS and CDR2 YYNGEE. Trimming removed 0 bases at V and 4 bases at J, with 20 bases between. The CDR3 loop spans 18 amino acids. The CDR3: CASSVGPSRGASGNTIYF. In DNA, the CDR3 is TGTGCCAGCAGCGTAGGGCCCTCGAGAGGGGCTTCAGGAAACACCATATATTTT.

The V gene is TRBV6-6, the J gene TRBJ1-1, with 7 bases fitting TRBD1. CDR1 MNHNY and CDR2 SVGAGI come from the germline V gene (reference sequence). The CDR3 consists of 11 residues. V shed 2 bases and J 11 bases; nucleotides not matched to a gene: 2. CDR3 residues: CASSYDRDAFF. The CDR3 region has the DNA TGTGCCAGCAGTTACGACAGGGATGCTTTCTTT.

This clonotype was picked up a small number of times. The chain uses TRBV20-1 and TRBJ2-3; a weak D match, TRBD1 (5 bases). This CDR3 is built from 15 residues. Trimming removed 0 bases from V and 2 bases from J, with 12 bases in between. Looked up from germline, CDR1 is DFQATT and CDR2 is SNEGSKA (reference sequence). CDR3 loop: CSAREGAASTDTQYF. CDR3 DNA sequence: TGCAGTGCTAGAGAAGGGGCGGCCTCCACAGATACGCAGTATTTT.

The chain is built from TRBV3-1 and TRBJ2-1; D might be TRBD1 (5 bases). This CDR3 contains 12 residues. Deletions cut 3 bases from V and 10 bases from J, with 10 bases between. Germline V gives CDR1 LGHDT, CDR2 YNNKEL (reference sequence). The CDR3 spells CASSQAGREQFF. DNA for the CDR3: TGTGCCAGCAGCCAGGCAGGGCGCGAGCAGTTCTTC.

J is TRBJ1-2 and V is TRBV28; no reliable D call. The V end lost 5 bases, the J end lost 6 bases, and 16 bases lay between the germline ends. This CDR3 is built from 14 residues. In germline, CDR1 is MDHEN, CDR2 SYDVKM. CDR3: CASSLVARRDGYTF. In DNA, the CDR3 is TGTGCCAGCAGTCTCGTAGCCCGACGTGATGGCTACACCTTC.

The chain couples TRBV3-1 to TRBJ2-5; 7 bases agree with TRBD1. This CDR3 has 15 residues. Germline CDR1 is LGHDT and CDR2 is YNNKEL (reference sequence). V shed 1 base and J 1 base; nucleotides not matched to a gene: 3. The CDR3 loop reads CASSQGQGPQETQYF. CDR3 DNA: TGTGCCAGCAGCCAAGGACAGGGACCCCAAGAGACCCAGTACTTC.

J is TRBJ2-1 and V is TRBV5-4; TRBD2 matches at 9 bases. Trimming removed 0 bases from V and 1 base from J; junction bases left unmatched: 8. CDR1 and CDR2 (germline): SGHNT, YYREEE (reference sequence). CDR3 size: 18 residues. The CDR3 DNA follows: TGTGCCAGCAGCTTGGGTAGCGGGGGAGCAGGGTCCTACAATGAGCAGTTCTTC. It specifies CASSLGSGGAGSYNEQFF.

In nucleotides, the CDR3 is TGTGCCAGCAGCGTAGAAGGGACTGGAAACACCATATATTTT. Residues: CASSVEGTGNTIYF. The chain employs TRBV9 and TRBJ1-3, with D hard to call. V lost 0 bases and J lost 2, with 6 bases in between. The CDR3 totals 14 residues. The V gene's germline CDR1 is SGDLS and CDR2 YYNGEE. Filled out from reference TRBV9 and TRBJ1-3, the complete variable domain reads DSGVTQTPKHLITATGQRVTLRCSPRSGDLSVYWYQQSLDQGLQFLIQYYNGEERAKGNILERFSAQQFPDLHSELNLSSLELGDSALYFCASSVEGTGNTIYFGEGSWLTVV.

V is TRBV15 and J is TRBJ2-3; 15 bases agree with TRBD2. The V and J ends lost 6 bases and 3 bases, in that order; junction bases with no gene match: 1. This CDR3 comprises 15 residues. The germline gives CDR1 LNHNV, CDR2 YYDKDF (reference sequence). The CDR3 bases are TGTGCCACCAGGGGGACTAGCGGGAGGACAGATACGCAGTATTTT. Amino acids: CATRGTSGRTDTQYF.

This clonotype was seen more than once but under ten times. This chain links TRBV11-3 with TRBJ2-3; TRBD2 matches at 8 bases. The CDR3 runs 15 residues. Germline V lookup: CDR1 SGHNT, CDR2 YENEEA. After removal of 2 bases from V and 2 bases from J, the junction contained 3 bases not matched to a gene. The CDR3 here is CASSLRGGTTDTQYF. CDR3 coding DNA: TGTGCCAGCAGCTTACGCGGGGGGACCACAGATACGCAGTATTTT.

This clonotype was observed a handful of times. The chain recombines TRBV7-3 with TRBJ2-1; D tentatively fits TRBD1 or TRBD2 (5 bases each). The CDR3 has 12 amino acids. V was clipped by 5 bases and J by 9 bases, with 11 bases between them. Germline V gives CDR1 SGHTA, CDR2 FQGTGA. The CDR3, as DNA: TGTGCCAGCAGCCTCGGGGCTGGTGAGCAGTTCTTC. It yields the protein CASSLGAGEQFF.

The table lists this clonotype with many counts. The chain has TRBV29-1 and TRBJ2-1; D possibly matches TRBD1 or TRBD2 (5 bases each). Per the germline V gene, CDR1 is SQVTM and CDR2 is ANQGSEA. The CDR3 consists of 15 residues. The V and J ends lost 6 bases and 8 bases respectively, with 23 bases between them. The CDR3 DNA reads TGCAGCGTGGAGACAAACATTGGGGCGGGCCATGAGCAGTTCTTC. Amino acid sequence: CSVETNIGAGHEQFF.

V and J are TRBV19 and TRBJ2-6; 7 nucleotides match TRBD1. Germline assignment: CDR1 LNHDA and CDR2 SQIVND (reference sequence). This CDR3 contains 16 residues. Trimming at V came to 6 bases and at J to 0 bases, leaving 5 bases not matched to a gene. CDR3 bases: TGTGCCAGTAGCCCAGGGGGTTACTCTGGGGCCAACGTCCTGACTTTC. Protein product: CASSPGGYSGANVLTF.

This chain connects TRBV3-1 to TRBJ2-1, with D possibly TRBD1 on 5 matching bases. Germline loops: CDR1 LGHDT, CDR2 YNNKEL (reference sequence). The CDR3 loop spans 15 amino acids. Between the trimmed V and J ends, which lost 0 bases and 2 bases, there was a span of 8 bases. CDR3 in DNA: TGTGCCAGCAGCCAAGACAGGGTTACCTACAATGAGCAGTTCTTC. This encodes CASSQDRVTYNEQFF.

The rearrangement links TRBV6-1 to TRBJ2-3; possibly TRBD2 for D (7 bases). The CDR3 length is 18 residues. V lost 4 bases, J lost 1 base, and 21 bases lay in between. CDR1 is MNHNS, CDR2 SASEGT, per germline. For the CDR3, the DNA is TGTGCCAGCAGTGCCCCCCCGGGGGGAGGGGGACGCACAGATACGCAGTATTTT. It is translated as CASSAPPGGGGRTDTQYF.

The V and J genes are TRBV2 and TRBJ2-1; D call uncertain. There are 13 residues in the CDR3. V was cut by 3 bases and J by 6 bases, with 9 bases left in between. From germline, CDR1 is SNHLY and CDR2 FYNNEI. In DNA form, the CDR3 reads TGTGCCAGCAGTGAGGTTCGGCTCAATGAGCAGTTCTTC. This codes for CASSEVRLNEQFF.

This clonotype has ten or more counts. This sequence joins TRBV4-1 and TRBJ2-5; a weak D match, TRBD1 (6 bases). V was trimmed by 1 base and J by 1 base, leaving 13 bases between them. The CDR3 extends over 16 amino acids. Germline CDR1 reads MGHRA; CDR2 reads YSYEKL. The CDR3, as DNA: TGCGCCAGCAGCCAAGGCCGGACAGCCATCCAAGAGACCCAGTACTTC. It yields the protein CASSQGRTAIQETQYF.

Concerning this clonotype itself: An end of the junction does not agree with germline; a read error may underlie this. The chain uses TRBV24-1 and TRBJ1-2; TRBD1 aligns across 7 bases. CDR1 and CDR2 (germline): KGHDR, SFDVKD. The CDR3 is 15 amino acids. This chain's CDR3 is CAPRTRGPDNYGYTF. The CDR3 bases are TGTGCCCCCAGGACGAGGGGGCCTGATAACTATGGCTACACCTTC.

The chain employs TRBV5-4 and TRBJ2-3; 10 nucleotides align to TRBD2. Germline V CDR1 and CDR2: SGHNT, YYREEE (reference sequence). There are 18 residues in the CDR3. V dropped 1 base and J dropped 2; count of bases not matched to a gene: 10. The CDR3 reads CASSLSTLAGPHTDTQYF. CDR3 sequence (DNA): TGTGCCAGCAGCTTGTCAACACTAGCGGGGCCTCACACAGATACGCAGTATTTT.